This TCR beta chain was sequenced in a study of Graves' ophthalmopathy and Graves' hyperthyroidism. The overall study: Peripheral blood was collected at initial diagnosis, before any treatment.

The authors amplified TCR beta CDR3 regions from RNA transcripts. Amplification began with first-round RT-PCR using HTBI primers, then second-round multiplex PCR was performed. One entry per CDR3 protein results from TCRdb running MiXCR on the multiplex PCR reads. The data contain a few hundred thousand distinct CDR3 sequences, approximately 20% of them singletons. General study findings and limits: Ophthalmopathy could be told apart from stable hyperthyroidism by a 13-signature model (87.88% sensitivity, roughly 81% specificity). The blood repertoire also included most expanded thyroid clonotypes above 0.001 frequency.

CDR1 is MNHEY, CDR2 SVGEGT, per germline. V was shortened by 6 bases and J by 1 base, with 15 bases between the two germline ends. The CDR3 runs to 15 residues. This clonotype was seen many times. Its target is unknown. This clonotype was obtained from a woman aged 18-29 years with Graves' ophthalmopathy. This chain connects TRBV6-2 or TRBV6-3 to TRBJ1-2; possibly TRBD1 for D (6 bases). Sequenced sample: peripheral blood. Here the CDR3 reads CASSGTQNFNYGYTF. CDR3 in DNA: TGTGCCAGCAGCGGGACACAAAACTTTAACTATGGCTACACCTTC.